This is a list of T cell receptor beta chains from one sample in a study of blood T cell repertoires in COVID-19. Sequenced by immunoSEQ multiplex PCR; TCRdb stores in-frame clones only, minus some. The sample includes roughly 210,000 clones, around 86% of them seen just once. The specimen was PBMCs or T cells enriched from blood (not recorded which). All receptors derive from a man aged 30-40 years in a cohort exposed to, infected with or recovered from COVID-19 (not recorded which). The CDR3 runs from the conserved cysteine through the conserved F or W. The D gene is left open where the match is weak. Clone size is shown for a subset of rows, as once, few, many or a class of expanded clone.

CDR3 length: 14
D gene: NA
J gene: TRBJ1-1
clone size: NA
V gene: TRBV7-8
CDR3 DNA: TGTGCCAGCAGCCCTACGGGAGGGAACACTGAAGCTTTCTTT
CDR3 protein: CASSPTGGNTEAFF

CDR3 length: 14
D gene: TRBD2
J gene: TRBJ2-5
clone size: NA
V gene: TRBV11-2
CDR3 DNA: TGTGCCAGCAGCTTAGGACTAGCGGGAGGGTCCCAGTACTTC
CDR3 protein: CASSLGLAGGSQYF

CDR3 length: 17
D gene: NA
J gene: TRBJ2-6
clone size: NA
V gene: TRBV10-1
CDR3 DNA: TGCGCCAGCGCTCCGGGACTGGGAAGCTCTGGGGCCAACGTCCTGACTTTC
CDR3 protein: CASAPGLGSSGANVLTF

CDR3 length: 14
D gene: TRBD1
J gene: TRBJ2-7
clone size: NA
V gene: TRBV4-1
CDR3 DNA: TGCGCCAGCAGCCAGGTAGGACAGGGGTACGAGCAGTACTTC
CDR3 protein: CASSQVGQGYEQYF

CDR3 length: 14
D gene: TRBD1
J gene: TRBJ1-1
clone size: many
V gene: TRBV10-3
CDR3 DNA: TGTGCCATCAGAACCGGGACAGGGTTTACTGAAGCTTTCTTT
CDR3 protein: CAIRTGTGFTEAFF

CDR3 length: 15
D gene: TRBD2
J gene: TRBJ2-2
clone size: NA
V gene: TRBV6-4
CDR3 DNA: TGTGCCAGCAGTGAGGCCAGCGGGAGGCCCGGGGAGCTGTTTTTT
CDR3 protein: CASSEASGRPGELFF

CDR3 length: 15
D gene: TRBD2
J gene: TRBJ2-5
clone size: NA
V gene: TRBV5-1
CDR3 DNA: TGCGCCAGCAGCTTAGCTCTAGCGGGAAGGGAGACCCAGTACTTC
CDR3 protein: CASSLALAGRETQYF

CDR3 length: 14
D gene: TRBD1
J gene: TRBJ1-2
clone size: NA
V gene: TRBV11-2
CDR3 DNA: TGTGCCAGCAGCCTTGGACAGGGGGTCTATGGCTACACCTTC
CDR3 protein: CASSLGQGVYGYTF

CDR3 length: 16
D gene: TRBD1
J gene: TRBJ1-2
clone size: NA
V gene: TRBV27
CDR3 DNA: TGTGCCAGCAGTCCCGCAGGGGGCGATTTCGGCTATGGCTACACCTTC
CDR3 protein: CASSPAGGDFGYGYTF

CDR3 length: 12
D gene: NA
J gene: TRBJ1-1
clone size: NA
V gene: TRBV7-9
CDR3 DNA: TGTGCCGTCGAGGACGGGGAAACTGAAGCTTTCTTT
CDR3 protein: CAVEDGETEAFF

CDR3 length: 16
D gene: TRBD1
J gene: TRBJ2-7
clone size: NA
V gene: TRBV15
CDR3 DNA: TGTGCCACCAGCAGAGGTACAAGGACAGGGGAGTACGAGCAGTACTTC
CDR3 protein: CATSRGTRTGEYEQYF

CDR3 length: 15
D gene: TRBD2
J gene: TRBJ2-1
clone size: NA
V gene: TRBV4-1
CDR3 DNA: TGCGCCAGCAGCCAGGGGACTAGCGGGAGAGGTGAGCAGTTCTTC
CDR3 protein: CASSQGTSGRGEQFF

CDR3 length: 14
D gene: TRBD2
J gene: TRBJ2-3
clone size: NA
V gene: TRBV18
CDR3 DNA: TGTGCCAGCTCACCTCCCGCGGGAGACGATACGCAGTATTTT
CDR3 protein: CASSPPAGDDTQYF

CDR3 length: 15
D gene: TRBD2
J gene: TRBJ2-3
clone size: few
V gene: TRBV5-4
CDR3 DNA: TGTGCCAGCAGCCTCAGCGGGAGTTGGACAGATACGCAGTATTTT
CDR3 protein: CASSLSGSWTDTQYF

CDR3 length: 16
D gene: NA
J gene: TRBJ2-5
clone size: NA
V gene: TRBV27
CDR3 DNA: TGTGCCAGCATGGAGGAGTCTAGCCGGCTCCAAGAGACCCAGTACTTC
CDR3 protein: CASMEESSRLQETQYF

CDR3 length: 15
D gene: TRBD2
J gene: TRBJ2-3
clone size: NA
V gene: TRBV10-3
CDR3 DNA: TGTGCCATCAGTGGGACTAGCGGGATCACAGATACGCAGTATTTT
CDR3 protein: CAISGTSGITDTQYF

CDR3 length: 15
D gene: NA
J gene: TRBJ2-1
clone size: NA
V gene: TRBV5-8
CDR3 DNA: TGTGCCAGCAGCTTGGTCGCCGCGGCCTACAATGAGCAGTTCTTC
CDR3 protein: CASSLVAAAYNEQFF

CDR3 length: 12
D gene: TRBD1
J gene: TRBJ2-7
clone size: NA
V gene: TRBV29-1
CDR3 DNA: TGCAGCGTTGGGGCAGGGGGCTACGAGCAGTACTTC
CDR3 protein: CSVGAGGYEQYF

CDR3 length: 16
D gene: NA
J gene: TRBJ1-1
clone size: NA
V gene: TRBV4-3
CDR3 DNA: TGCGCCAGCAGCCAAGGAGCGGTAGCCATGAACACTGAAGCTTTCTTT
CDR3 protein: CASSQGAVAMNTEAFF

CDR3 length: 9
D gene: NA
J gene: TRBJ1-2
clone size: NA
V gene: TRBV20-1
CDR3 DNA: TGCAGTGCAAGCGGCGGCTACACCTTC
CDR3 protein: CSASGGYTF

CDR3 length: 14
D gene: TRBD1
J gene: TRBJ1-4
clone size: once
V gene: TRBV5-4
CDR3 DNA: TGTGCCAGCAGCTTGCAAGGGGGCGGGGAAAAACTGTTTTTT
CDR3 protein: CASSLQGGGEKLFF

CDR3 length: 11
D gene: TRBD1
J gene: TRBJ2-1
clone size: NA
V gene: TRBV20-1
CDR3 DNA: TGCAGTGCCAGAGGGGGCTGGGAGCAGTTCTTC
CDR3 protein: CSARGGWEQFF

CDR3 length: 14
D gene: TRBD1
J gene: TRBJ1-5
clone size: NA
V gene: TRBV2
CDR3 DNA: TGTGCCAGCAGTGACAGGGGGCCTAATCAGCCCCAGCATTTT
CDR3 protein: CASSDRGPNQPQHF

CDR3 length: 15
D gene: NA
J gene: TRBJ2-5
clone size: NA
V gene: TRBV28
CDR3 DNA: TGTGCCAGCACCCGAGACCAGGGTTCTAGGGAGACCCAGTACTTC
CDR3 protein: CASTRDQGSRETQYF

CDR3 length: 16
D gene: TRBD1
J gene: TRBJ2-1
clone size: few
V gene: TRBV5-1
CDR3 DNA: TGCGCCAGCAGCTTATCGGGGACAGGCAAATACAATGAGCAGTTCTTC
CDR3 protein: CASSLSGTGKYNEQFF

CDR3 length: 14
D gene: TRBD1
J gene: TRBJ2-7
clone size: NA
V gene: TRBV7-9
CDR3 DNA: TGTGCCAGCAGCTTAGGGGACAGGGTTTACGAGCAGTACTTC
CDR3 protein: CASSLGDRVYEQYF

CDR3 length: 15
D gene: NA
J gene: TRBJ1-2
clone size: few
V gene: TRBV5-1
CDR3 DNA: TGCGCCAGCAGACTGGGCACAGGCTGGAACTATGGCTACACCTTC
CDR3 protein: CASRLGTGWNYGYTF

CDR3 length: 15
D gene: TRBD1
J gene: TRBJ1-5
clone size: NA
V gene: TRBV25-1
CDR3 DNA: TGTGCCAGCAGTGAGGGGACAGAGTCGGATCAGCCCCAGCATTTT
CDR3 protein: CASSEGTESDQPQHF

CDR3 length: 15
D gene: NA
J gene: TRBJ2-7
clone size: NA
V gene: TRBV28
CDR3 DNA: TGTGCCAGCAGCCTAGCTAGCGCCGGCTCCTACGAGCAGTACTTC
CDR3 protein: CASSLASAGSYEQYF

CDR3 length: 15
D gene: TRBD1
J gene: TRBJ2-7
clone size: few
V gene: TRBV27
CDR3 DNA: TGTGCCAGCAGTTTATGGGACAGGGGATATGGCGAGCAGTACTTC
CDR3 protein: CASSLWDRGYGEQYF

CDR3 length: 15
D gene: NA
J gene: TRBJ2-6
clone size: NA
V gene: TRBV3-1/TRBV3-2
CDR3 DNA: TGCCCCCCCACAAACCACGACTCTGGGGCCAACGTCCTGACTTTC
CDR3 protein: CPPTNHDSGANVLTF

CDR3 length: 16
D gene: TRBD1
J gene: TRBJ2-2
clone size: NA
V gene: TRBV3-1/TRBV3-2
CDR3 DNA: TGTGCCAGCAGCCACCAGACAGGGGCGTACACCGGGGAGCTGTTTTTT
CDR3 protein: CASSHQTGAYTGELFF

CDR3 length: 13
D gene: TRBD1
J gene: TRBJ1-1
clone size: few
V gene: TRBV11-2
CDR3 DNA: TGTGCCAGCAGCTTGACAGGGTTGGGTGAAGCTTTCTTT
CDR3 protein: CASSLTGLGEAFF

CDR3 length: 18
D gene: TRBD1
J gene: TRBJ1-3
clone size: NA
V gene: TRBV7-7
CDR3 DNA: TGTGCTAGCAGCTTAGGGAGCCCGACAGGGAACTCTGGAAACACCATATATTTT
CDR3 protein: CASSLGSPTGNSGNTIYF

CDR3 length: 17
D gene: NA
J gene: TRBJ1-2
clone size: NA
V gene: TRBV28
CDR3 DNA: TGTGCCAGCAGCCAAGATGATCCAGGGTACCCCAACTATGGCTACACCTTC
CDR3 protein: CASSQDDPGYPNYGYTF

CDR3 length: 12
D gene: NA
J gene: TRBJ1-1
clone size: NA
V gene: TRBV29-1
CDR3 DNA: TGCAGCTTTTCAGGGATGAACACTGAAGCTTTCTTT
CDR3 protein: CSFSGMNTEAFF

CDR3 length: 16
D gene: NA
J gene: TRBJ1-5
clone size: NA
V gene: TRBV29-1
CDR3 DNA: TGCAGCGCACCTCCTCGGCGACATCGGTCCAATCAGCCCCAGCATTTT
CDR3 protein: CSAPPRRHRSNQPQHF

CDR3 length: 15
D gene: TRBD1
J gene: TRBJ2-1
clone size: NA
V gene: TRBV7-3
CDR3 DNA: TGTGCCAGCAGTCCGGGACAGGGGGCGGGTAATGAGCAGTTCTTC
CDR3 protein: CASSPGQGAGNEQFF

CDR3 length: 16
D gene: TRBD1
J gene: TRBJ2-7
clone size: NA
V gene: TRBV5-6
CDR3 DNA: TGTGCCAGCAGCCCAAACCGGGACAGGGGCTCCTACGAGCAGTACTTC
CDR3 protein: CASSPNRDRGSYEQYF

CDR3 length: 18
D gene: NA
J gene: TRBJ2-1
clone size: NA
V gene: TRBV24-1
CDR3 DNA: TGTGCCACCAGTGATCAGGGGGCTAGCGGGACGCCCTACAATGAGCAGTTCTTC
CDR3 protein: CATSDQGASGTPYNEQFF

CDR3 length: 12
D gene: NA
J gene: TRBJ2-7
clone size: once
V gene: TRBV12-3/TRBV12-4
CDR3 DNA: TGTGCCAGCAGTCAGGGTTCCTACGAGCAGTACTTC
CDR3 protein: CASSQGSYEQYF

CDR3 length: 13
D gene: NA
J gene: TRBJ1-2
clone size: once
V gene: TRBV2
CDR3 DNA: TGTGCCAGCAACCTCGGAGAGGACTATGGCTACACCTTC
CDR3 protein: CASNLGEDYGYTF

CDR3 length: 18
D gene: TRBD2
J gene: TRBJ2-4
clone size: NA
V gene: TRBV7-8
CDR3 DNA: TGTGCCAGCAGCCAGGGACTAGCGGGTCAACTAGCCAAAAACATTCAGTACTTC
CDR3 protein: CASSQGLAGQLAKNIQYF

CDR3 length: 13
D gene: NA
J gene: TRBJ1-2
clone size: NA
V gene: TRBV2
CDR3 DNA: TGTGCCAGCATAGGCGGGGGGGCGGGAGGCTACACCTTC
CDR3 protein: CASIGGGAGGYTF

CDR3 length: 18
D gene: NA
J gene: TRBJ1-5
clone size: once
V gene: TRBV19
CDR3 DNA: TGTGCCAGTAGAGGTAGGGCAGGGGTCGCCTATAGCAATCAGCCCCAGCATTTT
CDR3 protein: CASRGRAGVAYSNQPQHF

CDR3 length: 15
D gene: NA
J gene: TRBJ2-1
clone size: many
V gene: TRBV5-1
CDR3 DNA: TGCGCCAGCAGCCAAGACGGGACAACTTACAATGAGCAGTTCTTC
CDR3 protein: CASSQDGTTYNEQFF

CDR3 length: 13
D gene: NA
J gene: TRBJ1-5
clone size: NA
V gene: TRBV5-6
CDR3 DNA: TGTGCCAGCATCCCCTTCCCCGATCAGCCCCAGCATTTT
CDR3 protein: CASIPFPDQPQHF

CDR3 length: 14
D gene: NA
J gene: TRBJ1-3
clone size: NA
V gene: TRBV21-1
CDR3 DNA: TGTGCCAGCAGCGGGCTTGCCTCTGGAAACACCATATATTTT
CDR3 protein: CASSGLASGNTIYF

CDR3 length: 13
D gene: NA
J gene: TRBJ2-1
clone size: NA
V gene: TRBV4-1
CDR3 DNA: TGCGCCAGCAGCCAAGGGGCCGACAATGAGCAGTTCTTC
CDR3 protein: CASSQGADNEQFF

CDR3 length: 17
D gene: TRBD2
J gene: TRBJ2-1
clone size: NA
V gene: TRBV7-8
CDR3 DNA: TGTGCCAGCAGCCCCCAACTAGCGGGGGGAAGTTACAATGAGCAGTTCTTC
CDR3 protein: CASSPQLAGGSYNEQFF